These 6 T cell receptor beta chains were all obtained from the same sample, sequenced in a study of blood T cells in healthy people across ages. The second PCR ran about 6 to 12 cycles with a sample-barcoded 5' primer and J-beta primers. MiXCR, applied by TCRdb to the 5' RACE reads, yields one record per CDR3 protein. The sample has roughly 1.9 million distinct CDR3 sequences; around 42% are singletons. Sequencing was carried out using blood. The receptor source for this set is a human donor in good health.

V gene TRBV6-6 combines with J gene TRBJ1-5, with a possible D match to TRBD1 (6 bases). Germline values: CDR1 MNHNY, CDR2 SVGAGI (reference sequence). CDR3 size: 13 residues. V lost 7 bases and J lost 5, with 12 bases in between. Here the CDR3 DNA reads TGTGCCAGCAAACGGGGGGCGGATCAGCCCCAGCATTTT. It codes for CASKRGADQPQHF.

This clonotype has just a few counts. This chain uses TRBV3-1 with TRBJ2-1, with D possibly being TRBD2 (6 bases). CDR1 LGHDT and CDR2 YNNKEL come from the germline V gene (reference sequence). The CDR3 is 13 amino acids. V was pared by 0 bases and J by 6 bases, with 6 bases between. The CDR3 sequence: CASSQETSNEQFF. The CDR3 region has the DNA TGTGCCAGCAGCCAAGAGACTAGCAATGAGCAGTTCTTC.

A few counts support this clonotype. This sequence joins TRBV25-1 and TRBJ1-6; 10 bases agree with TRBD1. Germline V gene sequence: CDR1 MGHDK, CDR2 SYGVNS. The CDR3 contains 18 residues. V lost 2 bases and J lost 0; bases outside the gene matches: 4. The CDR3 sequence: CASSEDRGRISYNSPLHF. The CDR3 DNA reads TGTGCCAGCAGTGAAGACAGGGGGCGTATCTCCTATAATTCACCCCTCCACTTT. Together with reference TRBV25-1 and TRBJ1-6, the CDR3 gives the full variable domain: EADIYQTPRYLVIGTGKKITLECSQTMGHDKMYWYQQDPGMELHLIHYSYGVNSTEKGDLSSESTVSRIRTEHFPLTLESARPSHTSQYLCASSEDRGRISYNSPLHFGNGTRLTVT.

The rearrangement uses TRBV27 and TRBJ2-1; TRBD1 matches 9 bases. J lost 5 bases, V lost 6 bases, and 8 bases had no gene match. This CDR3 comprises 15 residues. Germline V gene sequence: CDR1 MNHEY, CDR2 SMNVEV (reference sequence). CDR3 sequence reads: CASRLGTGKDNEQFF. CDR3 DNA sequence: TGTGCCAGCAGATTAGGGACAGGGAAAGACAATGAGCAGTTCTTC.

The rearrangement uses TRBV20-1 and TRBJ1-1, with a tentative D call TRBD1 (6 bases). The CDR3 covers 14 residues. V was clipped by 0 bases and J by 6 bases, with 14 bases between them. CDR1 and CDR2 (germline): DFQATT, SNEGSKA (reference sequence). The DNA for the CDR3 is TGCAGTGCTAGAGATGCCAAAGGGGGGCCTGAAGCTTTCTTT. As protein: CSARDAKGGPEAFF.

The V call is TRBV20-1, the J call TRBJ2-2; possibly TRBD1 for D (5 bases). The CDR3 contains 15 residues. Germline V gene data show CDR1 as DFQATT and CDR2 as SNEGSKA (reference sequence). V shed 6 bases and J shed 0 bases, with 14 bases lying between them. CDR3 sequence reads: CSAKRGGSNTGELFF. The CDR3 DNA reads TGCAGTGCCAAAAGGGGCGGCTCGAACACCGGGGAGCTGTTTTTT.